A single sample gave rise to the 21 T cell receptor beta chains below, sequenced in a study of T cell responses to AZD1222 COVID-19 vaccine. Clones were sequenced by immunoSEQ multiplex PCR, and TCRdb holds only the in-frame ones, with some missing. Counted here are more than 85,000 clones, roughly 89% occurring once; the ten biggest clones make up roughly 17%. Sequenced material: peripheral blood, taken on day 0 of AZD1222 vaccination. These receptors were taken from an adult in good health.

The rearrangement links TRBV28 to TRBJ1-2, with D uncertain. V was shortened by 6 bases and J by 2 bases, with 13 bases between the two germline ends. The CDR3 covers 14 residues. Per germline, CDR1 MDHEN and CDR2 SYDVKM. The CDR3 is CASRAALPNYGYTF. DNA of the CDR3: TGTGCCAGCAGGGCAGCCTTACCAAACTATGGCTACACCTTC.

V is TRBV5-1 and J is TRBJ2-1; D is perhaps TRBD2 (5 bases). Germline lookup yields CDR1 SGHRS and CDR2 YFSETQ. CDR3 length: 16 residues. With 0 bases removed from V and 7 bases from J, the gap between germline ends came to 17 bases. The CDR3 bases are TGCGCCAGCAGCTTGGCGGGATCCCTGAGTGGGAATGAGCAGTTCTTC. It specifies CASSLAGSLSGNEQFF. The full variable domain, with the rest looked up from reference TRBV5-1 and TRBJ2-1, is KAGVTQTPRYLIKTRGQQVTLSCSPISGHRSVSWYQQTPGQGLQFLFEYFSETQRNKGNFPGRFSGRQFSNSRSEMNVSTLELGDSALYLCASSLAGSLSGNEQFFGPGTRLTVL.

The rearrangement joins TRBV10-3 to TRBJ2-7; D gene ambiguous. Germline CDR1 and CDR2: ENHRY and SYGVKD. This CDR3 is 11 amino acids long. The V and J ends lost 2 bases and 3 bases respectively, with 2 bases between them. As DNA, the CDR3 is TGTGCCATCAGTGAGAACTACGAGCAGTACTTC. As protein: CAISENYEQYF.

This chain joins TRBV19 and TRBJ1-2; tentative D call: TRBD1 (5 bases). The ends were cut back, 9 bases at V and 4 bases at J, with 18 bases in the middle. This CDR3 spans 14 amino acids. Germline V CDR1 and CDR2: LNHDA, SQIVND (reference sequence). CDR3 sequence reads: CASRPRDRSYGYTF. The CDR3 DNA reads as TGTGCCAGCCGACCCCGTGACAGATCCTATGGCTACACCTTC.

V usage is TRBV20-1 and J usage is TRBJ2-7, with a tentative D call TRBD2 (6 bases). Germline V CDR1 and CDR2: DFQATT, SNEGSKA (reference sequence). Trimming shortened V by 3 bases and J by 2 bases, and 11 bases separated the two germline ends. The CDR3 is 13 amino acids. The DNA for the CDR3 is TGCAGTGCTAGTGGAGGGGAAACCTACGAGCAGTACTTC. It translates to CSASGGETYEQYF.

V is TRBV5-5 and J is TRBJ1-3, with TRBD1 matching 10 bases. The CDR3 has 17 amino acids. V lost 2 bases, J lost 2 bases, and 7 bases stayed unmatched. Germline CDR1 reads SGHKS; CDR2 reads YYEKEE (reference sequence). CDR3 in amino acids: CASSFHGTGEPGNTIYF. CDR3 DNA sequence: TGTGCCAGCAGCTTCCACGGGACAGGGGAACCTGGAAACACCATATATTTT.

The CDR3 DNA reads TGTGCCAGCAGTCCGGGAGGGCATTACAATCAGCCCCAGCATTTT. Its protein product is CASSPGGHYNQPQHF. The gene calls are TRBV28 and TRBJ1-5; D gene unclear. V lost 5 bases and J lost 3, with 14 bases in between. Germline CDR1 MDHEN, CDR2 SYDVKM. The CDR3 sequence is 15 residues long.

The rearrangement joins TRBV5-1 to TRBJ2-7; weak D call: TRBD2 (6 bases). Trimming pared 0 bases from V and 6 bases from J, leaving 13 bases between. Germline V gene sequence: CDR1 SGHRS, CDR2 YFSETQ. CDR3 size: 14 residues. The CDR3 reads CASSLVHHGSEQYF. The CDR3 DNA sequence: TGCGCCAGCAGCTTGGTACATCACGGGAGCGAGCAGTACTTC.

This clone came up once. This rearrangement joins TRBV6-5 to TRBJ1-5; D not certain. Germline lookup yields CDR1 MNHEY and CDR2 SVGAGI. With 7 bases removed from V and 4 bases from J, the gap between germline ends came to 14 bases. The CDR3 runs to 14 residues. The CDR3: CASIAQLRNQPQHF. In DNA, the CDR3 is TGTGCCAGCATCGCCCAGCTGAGGAATCAGCCCCAGCATTTT.

The chain links TRBV5-4 to TRBJ2-1, with 8 bases that match TRBD2. CDR1 is SGHNT, CDR2 YYREEE, per germline (reference sequence). The CDR3 has 19 amino acids. V lost 1 base and J lost 0; bases outside the gene matches: 12. The CDR3 reads CASSLKAGVAGSSYNEQFF. The CDR3 nucleotides are TGTGCCAGCAGCTTGAAAGCGGGAGTCGCCGGGAGCTCCTACAATGAGCAGTTCTTC.

The V call is TRBV11-2, the J call TRBJ2-6, with TRBD1 as a possible D gene (6 bases). The CDR3 consists of 18 residues. In germline, CDR1 is SGHAT, CDR2 FQNNGV. V lost 3 bases and J lost 4, with 19 bases in between. The CDR3 coding sequence is TGTGCCAGCAGCTTCTTAGGCCAAAGCCAGGGGGGGGCCAACGTCCTGACTTTC. Protein product: CASSFLGQSQGGANVLTF.

This clone appeared once. J is TRBJ1-1 and V is TRBV9, with D unclear. The CDR3 totals 13 residues. V was clipped by 5 bases and J by 2 bases, with 10 bases between them. Germline V gene data show CDR1 as SGDLS and CDR2 as YYNGEE. The DNA of the CDR3 is TGTGCCAGCAGACGGACGGCCAACACTGAAGCTTTCTTT. Translation gives CASRRTANTEAFF.

The V gene is TRBV4-1, the J gene TRBJ1-6; 7 bases fit TRBD1. CDR1 and CDR2 from the germline V gene are MGHRA and YSYEKL. This CDR3 has 15 residues. Germline trimming cut 2 bases from V and 13 bases from J; bases unmatched to any gene: 11. The CDR3 region is CASSQTPGQYAPLHF. The CDR3 bases are TGCGCCAGCAGCCAAACACCGGGACAGTATGCCCCCCTCCACTTT.

The V gene is TRBV3-1 (or the pseudogene TRBV3-2), the J gene TRBJ2-3, with D unresolved. The CDR3 is 13 amino acids. In germline, CDR1 is LGHDT, CDR2 YNNKEL (reference sequence). V gave up 2 bases and J gave up 3 bases, with 6 bases separating them. CDR3 region: CASSQTLTDTQYF. The CDR3, as DNA: TGTGCCAGCAGCCAAACATTAACAGATACGCAGTATTTT.

V gene TRBV29-1 combines with J gene TRBJ2-5; 10 positions agree with TRBD1. The CDR3 loop spans 14 amino acids. V dropped 6 bases and J dropped 2; count of bases not matched to a gene: 6. CDR1 and CDR2 (germline): SQVTM, ANQGSEA. This CDR3 reads CSVSGQGGQETQYF. In nucleotides, the CDR3 is TGCAGCGTATCTGGACAGGGGGGGCAAGAGACCCAGTACTTC.

This rearrangement joins TRBV27 to TRBJ2-5; the D is unclear. This CDR3 comprises 14 residues. Trimming pared 5 bases from V and 0 bases from J, leaving 10 bases between. Looked up from germline, CDR1 is MNHEY and CDR2 is SMNVEV (reference sequence). The CDR3 is CASSPNTYQETQYF. CDR3 coding DNA: TGTGCCAGCAGTCCTAATACGTACCAAGAGACCCAGTACTTC.

The rearrangement joins TRBV7-2 to TRBJ1-5, with 9 bases identical to TRBD1. The V gene's germline CDR1 is SGHTA and CDR2 FQGNSA. Trimming at V came to 3 bases and at J to 3 bases, leaving 3 bases not matched to a gene. The length of the CDR3 is 15 residues. CDR3 residues: CASSLGTGLNQPQHF. The DNA of the CDR3 is TGTGCCAGCAGCTTGGGGACAGGGCTCAATCAGCCCCAGCATTTT.

The V gene is TRBV27, the J gene TRBJ2-5; no clear D gene. V dropped 3 bases and J dropped 3 bases, with 8 bases sitting between them. The V gene's germline CDR1 is MNHEY and CDR2 SMNVEV (reference sequence). This CDR3 region has 13 residues. As DNA, the CDR3 is TGTGCCAGCAGTTTGGGAACAGAAGAGACCCAGTACTTC. As protein: CASSLGTEETQYF.

The J gene is TRBJ1-3, the V gene TRBV2; 7 nucleotides agree with TRBD1. The CDR3 runs 15 residues. V was pared by 5 bases and J by 0 bases, with 4 bases of the junction left unmatched. In germline, CDR1 is SNHLY, CDR2 FYNNEI. The CDR3 protein is CASSRQGVSGNTIYF. DNA of the CDR3: TGTGCCAGCAGTCGACAGGGAGTCTCTGGAAACACCATATATTTT.

This chain joins TRBV7-2 and TRBJ1-6; D gene unclear. The CDR3 covers 15 residues. CDR1 is SGHTA, CDR2 FQGNSA, per germline. Deletions cut 1 base from V and 4 bases from J, with 8 bases between. This chain's CDR3 is CASSLVGQYNSPLHF. The CDR3, as DNA: TGTGCCAGCAGCTTAGTAGGCCAGTATAATTCACCCCTCCACTTT.

The rearrangement links TRBV5-1 to TRBJ2-7, with a possible D match to TRBD1 (6 bases). The germline V and J ends were trimmed by 0 bases and 2 bases, with 12 bases remaining between them. Germline V lookup: CDR1 SGHRS, CDR2 YFSETQ. This CDR3 contains 15 residues. The CDR3 DNA follows: TGCGCCAGCAGCTTGGAACAGGGAAGAGCCTACGAGCAGTACTTC. It translates to CASSLEQGRAYEQYF.